In this sample, the clone carrying this T cell receptor beta chain turned up many times. A modified ARM-PCR protocol with three rounds of nested PCR amplified TCRbeta. TCRdb ran MiXCR on the multiplex PCR reads and lists one entry per CDR3 protein. The table records 90,000 to 120,000 distinct CDR3 sequences, roughly two thirds of them present only once. The template was RNA from unsorted bulk tissue. This non-tumor lung sample came from over 3 cm beyond the tumor edge. The CDR3 totals 15 residues. With V trimmed by 5 bases and J by 3 bases, 12 bases remained unmatched. Germline V gives CDR1 DFQATT, CDR2 SNEGSKA (reference sequence). The sample comes from a study of tumor and adjacent non-tumor tissue in lung cancer.

Sequenced input: distant non-tumor lung tissue. This sequence joins TRBV20-1 and TRBJ2-7; 8 bases align to TRBD2. The sequence derives from a man aged 25 to 40 with non-small cell lung cancer. CDR3 in amino acids: CSAPPGASGHYEQYF. In nucleotides, the CDR3 is TGCAGTGCTCCTCCGGGGGCTAGCGGGCACTACGAGCAGTACTTC.